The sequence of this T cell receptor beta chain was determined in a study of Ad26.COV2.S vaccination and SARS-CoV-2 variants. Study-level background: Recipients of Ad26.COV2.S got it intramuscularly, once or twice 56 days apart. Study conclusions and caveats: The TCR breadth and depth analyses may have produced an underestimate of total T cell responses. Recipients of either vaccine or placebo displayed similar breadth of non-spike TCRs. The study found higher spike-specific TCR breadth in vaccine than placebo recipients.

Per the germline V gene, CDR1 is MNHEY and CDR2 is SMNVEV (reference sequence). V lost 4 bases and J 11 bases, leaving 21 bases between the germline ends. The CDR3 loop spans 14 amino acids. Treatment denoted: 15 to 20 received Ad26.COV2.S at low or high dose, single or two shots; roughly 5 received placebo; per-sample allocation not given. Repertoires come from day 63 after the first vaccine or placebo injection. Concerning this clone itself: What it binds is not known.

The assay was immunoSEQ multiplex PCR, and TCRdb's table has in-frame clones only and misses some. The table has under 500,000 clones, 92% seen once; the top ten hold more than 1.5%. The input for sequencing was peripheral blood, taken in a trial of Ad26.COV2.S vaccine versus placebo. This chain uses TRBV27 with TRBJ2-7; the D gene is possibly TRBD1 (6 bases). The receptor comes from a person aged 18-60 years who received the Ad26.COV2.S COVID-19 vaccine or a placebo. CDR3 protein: CASSSNSLTGRKYF. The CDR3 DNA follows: TGTGCCAGCAGTTCTAACTCCCTGACAGGTAGGAAGTACTTC.